Following are 5 T cell receptor beta chains from one sample sequenced in a study of technical replicates of blood from a few donors. The data were produced by immunoSEQ multiplex PCR, yet TCRdb's version contains in-frame clones alone and is incomplete. The sample carries roughly 68,000 clones, roughly 90% recorded once. Material for sequencing was PBMCs. Receptors were obtained from a human donor in good health. Some clones in this sample may be carry-over from other donors' samples.

V usage is TRBV7-9 and J usage is TRBJ2-3; D call uncertain. The CDR3 contains 12 residues. From germline, CDR1 is SEHNR and CDR2 FQNEAQ (reference sequence). The V and J ends lost 4 bases and 0 bases respectively, with 2 bases between them. The CDR3 DNA follows: TGTGCCAGCAGCTCAAGCACAGATACGCAGTATTTT. Amino acids: CASSSSTDTQYF.

The chain has TRBV9 and TRBJ1-5, with unresolved D. This CDR3 has 18 amino acids. CDR1 and CDR2 (germline): SGDLS, YYNGEE. V was shortened by 0 bases and J by 6 bases, with 22 bases between the two germline ends. For the CDR3, the DNA is TGTGCCAGCAGCGTAGGTTCCCCTGAGTTGGGGAGGCCTCAGCCCCAGCATTTT. Its protein product is CASSVGSPELGRPQPQHF.

This chain uses TRBV4-1 with TRBJ1-4; 8 bases map to TRBD1. The J segment lost 4 bases and the V segment lost 2 bases, leaving 3 bases of the junction unmatched. The CDR3 has 15 residues. From germline, CDR1 is MGHRA and CDR2 YSYEKL. The CDR3 is CASSQQGANNEKLFF. For the CDR3, the DNA is TGCGCCAGCAGCCAACAGGGGGCCAATAATGAAAAACTGTTTTTT.

This chain connects TRBV14 to TRBJ2-3; D unclear. Germline assignment: CDR1 SGHDN and CDR2 FVKESK. V was trimmed by 4 bases and J by 1 base, leaving 6 bases between them. The CDR3 extends over 13 amino acids. CDR3 amino acids: CASSLSGTDTQYF. In DNA form, the CDR3 reads TGTGCCAGCAGCCTTTCCGGCACAGATACGCAGTATTTT. Based on the CDR3 plus reference TRBV14 and TRBJ2-3, the full variable domain is EAGVTQFPSHSVIEKGQTVTLRCDPISGHDNLYWYRRVMGKEIKFLLHFVKESKQDESGMPNNRFLAERTGGTYSTLKVQPAELEDSGVYFCASSLSGTDTQYFGPGTRLTVL.

J is TRBJ2-7 and V is TRBV5-4; D unresolved. Per the germline V gene, CDR1 is SGHNT and CDR2 is YYREEE (reference sequence). This CDR3 is built from 11 residues. The V end lost 5 bases, the J end lost 1 base, and 4 bases lay between the germline ends. CDR3 sequence (DNA): TGTGCCAGCAGTTCTTCCTACGAGCAGTACTTC. It encodes CASSSSYEQYF.